Each of the 10 T cell receptor beta chains below was sequenced from the same sample in a study of shared clonotypes between healthy human individuals. Only in-frame clones appear in the TCRdb table, and some are missing; sequencing was by immunoSEQ multiplex PCR. The table lists around 2.5 million clones, approximately 93% of them singletons. The sequencing input was naive CD4+ T cells from PBMCs. Stated subset: CD45RA+ positively selected. These receptors all come from a man between 18 and 29 years old in good health. Some clones in this sample may be carry-over from other donors' samples.

Points on this clone: Within the sample, other DNA sequences also encode this same CDR3. The V call is TRBV6-5, the J call TRBJ2-3; no firm D call. The V end lost 2 bases, the J end lost 6 bases, and 3 bases lay between the germline ends. This CDR3 comprises 11 residues. Germline V lookup: CDR1 MNHEY, CDR2 SVGAGI. This CDR3 reads CASSYRDTQYF. The CDR3 nucleotides are TGTGCCAGCAGTTACCGGGATACGCAGTATTTT.

The chain couples TRBV11-2 to TRBJ2-7, with a weak D call TRBD2 (6 bases). Trimming took off 1 base at V and 2 bases at J, with 9 bases between the two ends. Germline V lookup: CDR1 SGHAT, CDR2 FQNNGV. The CDR3 consists of 14 residues. DNA for the CDR3: TGTGCCAGCAGCTTAGCCGGGAGCGCCTACGAGCAGTACTTC. As protein: CASSLAGSAYEQYF.

The chain is built from TRBV7-8 and TRBJ2-2, with TRBD2 as a possible D gene (6 bases). Germline loops: CDR1 SGHVS, CDR2 FQNEAQ. There are 16 residues in the CDR3. V dropped 4 bases and J dropped 4 bases, with 16 bases sitting between them. The CDR3 is CASSSLGGGGTGELFF. In DNA, the CDR3 is TGTGCCAGCAGCTCCCTGGGAGGAGGTGGCACCGGGGAGCTGTTTTTT.

The chain has TRBV28 and TRBJ2-7; TRBD2 matches 10 bases. This CDR3 has 16 amino acids. Germline V gene data show CDR1 as MDHEN and CDR2 as SYDVKM. J was trimmed by 6 bases and V by 5 bases; bases with no gene match: 13. The DNA of the CDR3 is TGTGCCAGCAGTCCCGCCGGGAGCGGGAGGGTCGCCGAGCAGTACTTC. Protein sequence: CASSPAGSGRVAEQYF.

This clone was observed a single time. The chain carries TRBV18 and TRBJ2-5; no clear D gene. Deletions cut 2 bases from V and 1 base from J, with 14 bases between. CDR3 length equals 16 residues. The V gene's germline CDR1 is KGHSH and CDR2 LQKENI. CDR3 loop: CASSPVIQVIQETQYF. The CDR3 DNA reads as TGTGCCAGCTCACCAGTCATCCAGGTGATCCAAGAGACCCAGTACTTC.

The V and J genes are TRBV2 and TRBJ1-1; D is perhaps TRBD1 (5 bases). Per the germline V gene, CDR1 is SNHLY and CDR2 is FYNNEI. The CDR3 covers 15 residues. Trimming stripped 6 bases from V and 4 bases from J, with 18 bases between. Here the CDR3 DNA reads TGTGCCAGCAGCGGGCGGTTGGTTGGGGGCACTGAAGCTTTCTTT. The encoded protein is CASSGRLVGGTEAFF.

The V and J genes are TRBV5-4 and TRBJ1-1; TRBD1 matches at 10 bases. The CDR3 extends over 16 amino acids. Germline values: CDR1 SGHNT, CDR2 YYREEE (reference sequence). V lost 0 bases to trimming and J lost 3 bases; unmatched junction nucleotides: 5. CDR3: CASSLADRGLDTEAFF. The CDR3 nucleotides are TGTGCCAGCAGCTTGGCCGACAGGGGGCTGGACACTGAAGCTTTCTTT.

The rearrangement links TRBV28 to TRBJ1-1; a weak D match, TRBD1 (5 bases). The CDR3 runs to 14 residues. Germline CDR1 MDHEN, CDR2 SYDVKM. Trimming shortened V by 6 bases and J by 3 bases, and 14 bases separated the two germline ends. The chain's CDR3 is CASSADGTHTEAFF. The CDR3 DNA follows: TGTGCCAGCAGCGCCGACGGGACCCACACTGAAGCTTTCTTT.

The chain employs TRBV13 and TRBJ1-2, with 9 nucleotides matching TRBD1. In germline, CDR1 is PRHDT, CDR2 FYEKMQ (reference sequence). The CDR3 contains 15 residues. J gave up 8 bases and V 5 bases, and 12 bases lay outside the gene matches. The CDR3 loop is CASSNYPQGARGYTF. In DNA form, the CDR3 reads TGTGCCAGCAGCAATTACCCACAGGGGGCGCGAGGCTACACCTTC.

The rearrangement uses TRBV29-1 and TRBJ2-5; TRBD1 is a possible D gene (5 bases). There are 12 residues in the CDR3. V was clipped by 7 bases and J by 5 bases, with 14 bases between them. Germline V lookup: CDR1 SQVTM, CDR2 ANQGSEA. The CDR3 spells CSALDSAETQYF. CDR3 bases: TGCAGCGCCCTCGACAGTGCCGAGACCCAGTACTTC.